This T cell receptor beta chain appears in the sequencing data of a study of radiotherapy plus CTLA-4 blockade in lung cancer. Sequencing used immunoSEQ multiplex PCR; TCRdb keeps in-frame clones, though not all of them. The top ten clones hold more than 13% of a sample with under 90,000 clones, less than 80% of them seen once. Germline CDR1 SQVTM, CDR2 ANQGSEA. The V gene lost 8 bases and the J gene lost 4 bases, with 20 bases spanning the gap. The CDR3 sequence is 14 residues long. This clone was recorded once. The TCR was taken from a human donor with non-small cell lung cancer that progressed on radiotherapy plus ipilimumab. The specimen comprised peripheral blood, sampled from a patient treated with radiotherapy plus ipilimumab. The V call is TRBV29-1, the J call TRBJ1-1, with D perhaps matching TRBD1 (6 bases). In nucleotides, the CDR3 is TGCAGCACTCAAAAGGGGGGCGTGGGCACTGAAGCTTTCTTT. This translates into CSTQKGGVGTEAFF.